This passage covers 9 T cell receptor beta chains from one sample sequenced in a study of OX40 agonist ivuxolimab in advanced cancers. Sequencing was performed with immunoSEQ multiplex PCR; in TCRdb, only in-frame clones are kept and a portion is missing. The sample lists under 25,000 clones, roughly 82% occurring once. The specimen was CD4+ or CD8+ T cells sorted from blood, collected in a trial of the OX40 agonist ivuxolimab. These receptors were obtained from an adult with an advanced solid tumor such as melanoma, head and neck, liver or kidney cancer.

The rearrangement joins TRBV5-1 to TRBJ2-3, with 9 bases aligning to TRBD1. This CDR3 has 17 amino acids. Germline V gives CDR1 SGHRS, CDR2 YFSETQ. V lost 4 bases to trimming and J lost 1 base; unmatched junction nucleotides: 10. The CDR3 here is CASSPRTGAGGTDTQYF. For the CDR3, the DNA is TGCGCCAGCAGCCCCCGGACAGGGGCGGGCGGCACAGATACGCAGTATTTT.

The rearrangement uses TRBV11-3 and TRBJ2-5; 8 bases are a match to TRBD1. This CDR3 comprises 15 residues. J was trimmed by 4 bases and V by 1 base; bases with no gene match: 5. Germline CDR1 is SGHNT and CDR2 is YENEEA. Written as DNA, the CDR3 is TGTGCCAGCAGCTTAGCCGGGACAGGAGTAGAGACCCAGTACTTC. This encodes CASSLAGTGVETQYF.

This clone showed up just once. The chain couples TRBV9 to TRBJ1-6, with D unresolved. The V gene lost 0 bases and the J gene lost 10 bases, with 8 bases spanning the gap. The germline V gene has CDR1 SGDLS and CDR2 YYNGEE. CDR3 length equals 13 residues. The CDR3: CASSVGGGSPLHF. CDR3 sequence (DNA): TGTGCCAGCAGCGTAGGGGGAGGGTCACCCCTCCACTTT.

CDR3: CASSLFQGAGNEQFF. The CDR3 coding sequence is TGTGCCAGCAGCTTATTTCAGGGGGCCGGCAATGAGCAGTTCTTC. The chain is built from TRBV7-2 and TRBJ2-1; 8 bases line up with TRBD1. V trimming: 2 bases; J trimming: 6 bases; junction bases outside the gene matches: 6. CDR1 and CDR2 from the germline V gene are SGHTA and FQGNSA. The length of the CDR3 is 15 residues.

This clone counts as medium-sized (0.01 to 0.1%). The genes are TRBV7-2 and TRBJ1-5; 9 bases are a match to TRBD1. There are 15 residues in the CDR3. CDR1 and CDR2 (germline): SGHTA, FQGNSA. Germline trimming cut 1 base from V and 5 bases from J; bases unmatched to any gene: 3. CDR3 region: CASSLGGQGYQPQHF. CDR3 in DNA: TGTGCCAGCAGCTTAGGGGGACAGGGTTATCAGCCCCAGCATTTT.

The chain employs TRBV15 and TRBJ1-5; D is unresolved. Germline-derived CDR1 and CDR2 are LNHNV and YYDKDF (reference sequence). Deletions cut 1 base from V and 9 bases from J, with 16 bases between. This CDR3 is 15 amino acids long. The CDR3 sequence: CATSRARILAGPQHF. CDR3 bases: TGTGCCACCAGCAGAGCCCGTATACTCGCCGGGCCCCAGCATTTT. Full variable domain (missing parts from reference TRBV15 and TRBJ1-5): DAMVIQNPRYQVTQFGKPVTLSCSQTLNHNVMYWYQQKSSQAPKLLFHYYDKDFNNEADTPDNFQSRRPNTSFCFLDIRSPGLGDTAMYLCATSRARILAGPQHFGDGTRLSIL.

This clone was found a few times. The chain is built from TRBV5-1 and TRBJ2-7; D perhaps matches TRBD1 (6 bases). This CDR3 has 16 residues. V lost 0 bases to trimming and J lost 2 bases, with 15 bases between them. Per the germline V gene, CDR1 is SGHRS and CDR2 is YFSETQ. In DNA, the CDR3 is TGCGCCAGCAGCTTGGACCCGGGGCCAGGGGCCTACGAGCAGTACTTC. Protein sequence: CASSLDPGPGAYEQYF. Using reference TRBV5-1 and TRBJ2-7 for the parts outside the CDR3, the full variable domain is KAGVTQTPRYLIKTRGQQVTLSCSPISGHRSVSWYQQTPGQGLQFLFEYFSETQRNKGNFPGRFSGRQFSNSRSEMNVSTLELGDSALYLCASSLDPGPGAYEQYFGPGTRLTVT.

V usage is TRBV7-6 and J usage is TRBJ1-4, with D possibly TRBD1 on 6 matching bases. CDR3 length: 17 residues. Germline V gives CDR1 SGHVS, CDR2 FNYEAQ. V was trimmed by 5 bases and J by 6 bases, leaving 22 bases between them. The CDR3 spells CASSPRGGAEGYEKLFF. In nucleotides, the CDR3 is TGTGCCAGCAGCCCCCGGGGGGGGGCGGAGGGATATGAAAAACTGTTTTTT.

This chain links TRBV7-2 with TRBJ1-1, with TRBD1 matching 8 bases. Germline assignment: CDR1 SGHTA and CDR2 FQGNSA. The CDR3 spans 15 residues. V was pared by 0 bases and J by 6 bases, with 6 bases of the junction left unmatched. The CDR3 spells CASSLAGRGLAEAFF. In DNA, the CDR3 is TGTGCCAGCAGCTTAGCGGGCAGGGGGCTTGCTGAAGCTTTCTTT.